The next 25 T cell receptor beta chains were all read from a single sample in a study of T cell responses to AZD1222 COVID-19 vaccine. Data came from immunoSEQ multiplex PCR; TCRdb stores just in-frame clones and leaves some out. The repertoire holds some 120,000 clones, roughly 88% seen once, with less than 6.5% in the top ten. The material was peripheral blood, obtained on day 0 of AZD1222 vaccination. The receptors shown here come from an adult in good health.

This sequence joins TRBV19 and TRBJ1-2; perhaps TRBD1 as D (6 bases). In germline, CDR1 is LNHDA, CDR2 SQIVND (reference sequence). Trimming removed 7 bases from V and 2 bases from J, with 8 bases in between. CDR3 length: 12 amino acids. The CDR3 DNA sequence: TGTGCCAGTAACCAGGGGAACTATGGCTACACCTTC. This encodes CASNQGNYGYTF.

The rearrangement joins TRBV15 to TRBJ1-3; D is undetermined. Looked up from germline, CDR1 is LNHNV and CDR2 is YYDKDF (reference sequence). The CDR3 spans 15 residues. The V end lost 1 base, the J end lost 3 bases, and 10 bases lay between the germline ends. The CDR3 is CATSRALGRGNTIYF. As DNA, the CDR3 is TGTGCCACCAGCAGAGCGCTCGGGCGTGGAAACACCATATATTTT.

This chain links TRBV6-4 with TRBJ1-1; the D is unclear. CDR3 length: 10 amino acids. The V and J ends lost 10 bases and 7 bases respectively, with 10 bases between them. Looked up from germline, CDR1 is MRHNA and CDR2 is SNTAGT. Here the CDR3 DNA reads TGTGCCAACCCAATCATTGAAGCTTTCTTT. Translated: CANPIIEAFF.

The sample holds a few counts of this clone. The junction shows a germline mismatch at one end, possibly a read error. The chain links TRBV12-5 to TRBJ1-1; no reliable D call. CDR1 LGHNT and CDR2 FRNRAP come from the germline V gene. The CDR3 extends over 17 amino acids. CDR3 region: CASGLSPRAQMNAEAFF. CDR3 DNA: TGTGCTAGTGGTTTGTCCCCTCGGGCCCAAATGAACGCTGAAGCTTTCTTT.

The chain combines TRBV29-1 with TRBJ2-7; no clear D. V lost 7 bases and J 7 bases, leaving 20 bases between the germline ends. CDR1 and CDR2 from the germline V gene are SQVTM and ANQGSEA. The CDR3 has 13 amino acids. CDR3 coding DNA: TGCAGCGGCCGAGGAGCAGGTCCCAGGGAGCAGTACTTC. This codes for CSGRGAGPREQYF.

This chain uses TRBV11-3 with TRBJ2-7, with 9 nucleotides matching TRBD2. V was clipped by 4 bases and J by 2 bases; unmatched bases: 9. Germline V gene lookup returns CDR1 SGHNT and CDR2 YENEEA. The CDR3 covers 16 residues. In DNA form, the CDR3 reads TGTGCCAGCAGCTCTAGTCTAGCGGGGCTTACCTACGAGCAGTACTTC. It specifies CASSSSLAGLTYEQYF. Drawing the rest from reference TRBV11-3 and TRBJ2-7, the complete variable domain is EAGVVQSPRYKIIEKKQPVAFWCNPISGHNTLYWYLQNLGQGPELLIRYENEEAVDDSQLPKDRFSAERLKGVDSTLKIQPAELGDSAVYLCASSSSLAGLTYEQYFGPGTRLTVT.

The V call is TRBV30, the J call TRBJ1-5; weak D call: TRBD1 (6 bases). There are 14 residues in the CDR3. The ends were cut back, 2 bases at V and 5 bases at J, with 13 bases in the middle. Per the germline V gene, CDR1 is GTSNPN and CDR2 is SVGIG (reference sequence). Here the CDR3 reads CAWSTRQADQPQHF. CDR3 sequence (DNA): TGTGCCTGGAGTACTCGACAGGCGGATCAGCCCCAGCATTTT. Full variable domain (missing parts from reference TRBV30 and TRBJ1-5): SQTIHQWPATLVQPVGSPLSLECTVEGTSNPNLYWYRQAAGRGLQLLFYSVGIGQISSEVPQNLSASRPQDRQFILSSKKLLLSDSGFYLCAWSTRQADQPQHFGDGTRLSIL.

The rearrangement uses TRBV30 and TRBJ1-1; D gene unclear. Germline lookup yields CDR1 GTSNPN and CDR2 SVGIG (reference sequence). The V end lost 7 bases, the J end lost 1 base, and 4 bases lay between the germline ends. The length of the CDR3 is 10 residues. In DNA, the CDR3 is TGTGCCTTCCGGAACACTGAAGCTTTCTTT. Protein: CAFRNTEAFF.

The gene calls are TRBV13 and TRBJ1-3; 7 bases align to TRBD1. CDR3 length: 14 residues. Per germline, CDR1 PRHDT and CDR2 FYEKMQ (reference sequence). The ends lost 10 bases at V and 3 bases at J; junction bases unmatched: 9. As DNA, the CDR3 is TGTGCCACCACCGGGACAGTGTTTGGAAACACCATATATTTT. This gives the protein CATTGTVFGNTIYF.

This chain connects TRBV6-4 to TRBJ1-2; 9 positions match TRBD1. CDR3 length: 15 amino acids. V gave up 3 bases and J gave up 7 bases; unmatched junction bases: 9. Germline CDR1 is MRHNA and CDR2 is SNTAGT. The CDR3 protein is CASSEAGTGRSGYTF. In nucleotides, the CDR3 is TGTGCCAGCAGTGAGGCCGGGACAGGGAGATCTGGCTACACCTTC.

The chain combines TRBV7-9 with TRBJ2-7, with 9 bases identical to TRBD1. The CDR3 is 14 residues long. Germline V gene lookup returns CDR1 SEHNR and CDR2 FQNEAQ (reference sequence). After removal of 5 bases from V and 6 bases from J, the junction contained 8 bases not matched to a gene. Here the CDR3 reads CASSPTGGPIEQYF. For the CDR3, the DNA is TGTGCCAGCAGCCCCACAGGGGGCCCCATCGAGCAGTACTTC.

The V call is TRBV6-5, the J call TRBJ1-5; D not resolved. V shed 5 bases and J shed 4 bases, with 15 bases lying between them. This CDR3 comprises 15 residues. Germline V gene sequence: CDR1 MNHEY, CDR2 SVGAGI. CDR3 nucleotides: TGTGCCAGCAGTCCCGCCAGGAGCATTAATCAGCCCCAGCATTTT. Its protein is CASSPARSINQPQHF.

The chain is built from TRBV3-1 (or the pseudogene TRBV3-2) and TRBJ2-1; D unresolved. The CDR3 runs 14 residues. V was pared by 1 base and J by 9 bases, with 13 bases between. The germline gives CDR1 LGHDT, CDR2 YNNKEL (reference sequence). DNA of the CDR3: TGTGCCAGCAGCCAAGGTGTCCAGCCCCCTGAGCAGTTCTTC. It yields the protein CASSQGVQPPEQFF.

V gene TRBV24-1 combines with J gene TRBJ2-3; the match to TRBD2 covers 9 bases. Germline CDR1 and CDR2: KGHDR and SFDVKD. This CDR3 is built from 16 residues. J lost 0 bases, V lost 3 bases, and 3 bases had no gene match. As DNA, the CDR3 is TGTGCCACCAGTGATCAAACTAGCGGGAGCACAGATACGCAGTATTTT. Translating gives CATSDQTSGSTDTQYF.

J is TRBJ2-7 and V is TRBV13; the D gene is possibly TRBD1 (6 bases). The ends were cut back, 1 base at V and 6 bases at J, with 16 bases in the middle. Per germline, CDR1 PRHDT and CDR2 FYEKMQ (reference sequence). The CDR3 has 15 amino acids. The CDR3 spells CASSLEGTPTSEQYF. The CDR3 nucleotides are TGTGCCAGCAGCTTAGAGGGGACACCAACGTCCGAGCAGTACTTC.

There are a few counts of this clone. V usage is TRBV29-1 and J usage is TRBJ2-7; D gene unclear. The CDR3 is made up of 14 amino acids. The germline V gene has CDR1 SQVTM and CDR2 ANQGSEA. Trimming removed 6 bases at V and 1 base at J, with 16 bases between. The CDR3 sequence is CSVLNPTQSYEQYF. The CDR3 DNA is TGCAGCGTCCTTAACCCGACACAATCCTACGAGCAGTACTTC.

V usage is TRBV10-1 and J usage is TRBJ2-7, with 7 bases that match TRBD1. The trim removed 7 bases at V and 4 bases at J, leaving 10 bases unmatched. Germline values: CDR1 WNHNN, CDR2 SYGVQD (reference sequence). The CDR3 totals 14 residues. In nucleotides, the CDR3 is TGCGCCAGCAACCCGGGACAGAGTGATTACGAGCAGTACTTC. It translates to CASNPGQSDYEQYF.

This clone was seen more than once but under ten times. For the CDR3, the DNA is TGTGCCAGCAGTGAACGCTATAATTCACCCCTCCACTTT. This translates into CASSERYNSPLHF. V is TRBV25-1 and J is TRBJ1-6, with D unresolved. V lost 2 bases, J lost 3 bases, and 2 bases lay in between. The germline gives CDR1 MGHDK, CDR2 SYGVNS. The CDR3 runs to 13 residues. The whole variable domain, remainder taken from reference TRBV25-1 and TRBJ1-6, is EADIYQTPRYLVIGTGKKITLECSQTMGHDKMYWYQQDPGMELHLIHYSYGVNSTEKGDLSSESTVSRIRTEHFPLTLESARPSHTSQYLCASSERYNSPLHFGNGTRLTVT.

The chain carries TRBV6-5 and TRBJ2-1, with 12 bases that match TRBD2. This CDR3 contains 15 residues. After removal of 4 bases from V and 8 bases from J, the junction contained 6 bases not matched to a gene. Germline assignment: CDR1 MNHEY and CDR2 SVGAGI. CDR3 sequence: CASSSTSGSPDEQFF. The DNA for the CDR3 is TGTGCCAGCAGTTCGACTAGCGGGAGCCCGGATGAGCAGTTCTTC.

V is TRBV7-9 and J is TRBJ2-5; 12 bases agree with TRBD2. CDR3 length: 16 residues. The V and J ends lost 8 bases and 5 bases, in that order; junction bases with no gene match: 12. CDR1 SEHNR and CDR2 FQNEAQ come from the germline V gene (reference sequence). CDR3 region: CASAPRLAGEIETQYF. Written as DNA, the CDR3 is TGTGCCAGCGCGCCCCGACTAGCGGGAGAAATTGAGACCCAGTACTTC.

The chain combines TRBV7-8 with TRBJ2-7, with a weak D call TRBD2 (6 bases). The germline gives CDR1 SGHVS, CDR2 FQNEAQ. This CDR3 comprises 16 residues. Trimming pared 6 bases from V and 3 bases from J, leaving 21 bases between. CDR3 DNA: TGTGCCAGCAGTTTGGGGGGTGCGGGCATCCACTACGAGCAGTACTTC. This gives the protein CASSLGGAGIHYEQYF.

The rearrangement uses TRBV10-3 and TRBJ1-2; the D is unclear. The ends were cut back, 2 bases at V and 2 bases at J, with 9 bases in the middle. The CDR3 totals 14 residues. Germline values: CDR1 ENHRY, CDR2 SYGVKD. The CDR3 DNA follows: TGTGCCATCAGTGAGGGCAGCTCAAACTATGGCTACACCTTC. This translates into CAISEGSSNYGYTF.

This CDR3 is CASSQFKDYTEAFF. CDR3 sequence (DNA): TGCGCCAGCAGCCAATTCAAAGATTACACTGAAGCTTTCTTT. This chain connects TRBV4-1 to TRBJ1-1; no clear D. Germline lookup yields CDR1 MGHRA and CDR2 YSYEKL. V was clipped by 2 bases and J by 3 bases, with 10 bases between them. The CDR3 is made up of 14 amino acids.

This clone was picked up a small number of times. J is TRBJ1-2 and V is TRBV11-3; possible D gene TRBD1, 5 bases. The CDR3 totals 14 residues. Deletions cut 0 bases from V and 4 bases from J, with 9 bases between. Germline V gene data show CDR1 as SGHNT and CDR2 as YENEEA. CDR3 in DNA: TGTGCCAGCAGCTTAGATACAGGCTTCTATGGCTACACCTTC. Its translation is CASSLDTGFYGYTF. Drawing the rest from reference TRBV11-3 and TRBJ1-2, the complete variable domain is EAGVVQSPRYKIIEKKQPVAFWCNPISGHNTLYWYLQNLGQGPELLIRYENEEAVDDSQLPKDRFSAERLKGVDSTLKIQPAELGDSAVYLCASSLDTGFYGYTFGSGTRLTVV.

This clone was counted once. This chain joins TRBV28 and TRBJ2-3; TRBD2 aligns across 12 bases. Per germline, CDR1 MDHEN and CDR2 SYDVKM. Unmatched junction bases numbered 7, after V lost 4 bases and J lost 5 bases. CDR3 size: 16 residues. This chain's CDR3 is CASSSLGLAGRDTQYF. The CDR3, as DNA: TGTGCCAGCAGTTCTTTAGGACTAGCGGGAAGAGATACGCAGTATTTT.